Each of the 11 T cell receptor beta chains below was sequenced from the same sample in a study of CD8+ T cells in alopecia areata. In each case, RNA was isolated and then reverse transcribed into cDNA as the sequencing template. This table comes from immunoSEQ multiplex PCR, and its TCRdb copy is limited to in-frame clones, with some not included. Among some 190,000 clones listed, 60% were seen once. The treatment is: oral pan-JAK inhibitor, 5-10 mg twice daily. This material consisted of CD4+ T cells sorted from blood, taken at week 24, from a patient treated with tofacitinib. Receptors were obtained from a human donor with alopecia areata.

The rearrangement uses TRBV29-1 and TRBJ1-1; TRBD1 might be the D (5 bases). Germline V gene data show CDR1 as SQVTM and CDR2 as ANQGSEA. Trimming cost V 4 bases and J 5 bases, with 14 bases left between them. This CDR3 is built from 13 residues. The CDR3 region has the DNA TGCAGCGTTGGATGGGGGGAGGGAACTGAAGCTTTCTTT. Residues: CSVGWGEGTEAFF.

V is TRBV19 and J is TRBJ1-1; TRBD1 matches 7 bases. With V trimmed by 5 bases and J by 0 bases, 3 bases remained unmatched. CDR1 and CDR2 from the germline V gene are LNHDA and SQIVND (reference sequence). The CDR3 spans 14 residues. The CDR3 loop reads CASSSGTVNTEAFF. The CDR3 DNA sequence: TGTGCCAGTAGTTCCGGGACAGTGAACACTGAAGCTTTCTTT.

This clone was recorded a few times. The chain employs TRBV6-5 and TRBJ2-3; 13 nucleotides agree with TRBD2. V trimming: 7 bases; J trimming: 6 bases; junction bases outside the gene matches: 7. This CDR3 is built from 15 residues. Germline V lookup: CDR1 MNHEY, CDR2 SVGAGI. The CDR3 coding sequence is TGTGCCAGCACTGGACTAGCGGGGGTGTTGGATACGCAGTATTTT. Translated: CASTGLAGVLDTQYF.

This clone was counted only a few times. The CDR3 protein is CASSPRQGGINQPQHF. For the CDR3, the DNA is TGTGCCAGTAGTCCCCGACAGGGGGGAATCAATCAGCCCCAGCATTTT. The chain links TRBV19 to TRBJ1-5; TRBD1 agrees at 9 bases. The J segment lost 3 bases and the V segment lost 5 bases, leaving 8 bases of the junction unmatched. This CDR3 comprises 16 residues. Germline V CDR1 and CDR2: LNHDA, SQIVND (reference sequence).

This chain connects TRBV6-5 to TRBJ1-5, with 8 positions matching TRBD1. With V trimmed by 9 bases and J by 6 bases, 10 bases remained unmatched. The CDR3 consists of 14 residues. Germline CDR1 MNHEY, CDR2 SVGAGI. The CDR3 sequence is CASAGGGLGQPQHF. The CDR3 DNA reads as TGTGCCAGTGCAGGGGGCGGTTTGGGTCAGCCCCAGCATTTT.

The chain combines TRBV30 with TRBJ2-7; 10 nucleotides match TRBD1. CDR1 is GTSNPN, CDR2 SVGIG, per germline (reference sequence). J gave up 2 bases and V 4 bases, and 11 bases lay outside the gene matches. CDR3 length equals 16 residues. CDR3 loop: CAWTPLGQGVPYEQYF. CDR3 nucleotide sequence: TGTGCCTGGACCCCCCTTGGACAGGGGGTTCCCTACGAGCAGTACTTC. The full variable domain, its missing parts supplied by reference TRBV30 and TRBJ2-7, is SQTIHQWPATLVQPVGSPLSLECTVEGTSNPNLYWYRQAAGRGLQLLFYSVGIGQISSEVPQNLSASRPQDRQFILSSKKLLLSDSGFYLCAWTPLGQGVPYEQYFGPGTRLTVT.

The chain uses TRBV18 and TRBJ1-5, with unresolved D. The CDR3 runs 13 residues. Germline V CDR1 and CDR2: KGHSH, LQKENI. Trimming pared 3 bases from V and 7 bases from J, leaving 10 bases between. CDR3 bases: TGTGCCAGCTCACCTTTAGACGGCCAGCCCCAGCATTTT. The encoded protein is CASSPLDGQPQHF.

The chain joins TRBV14 to TRBJ2-7; no definite D call. This CDR3 is 15 amino acids long. Germline V gene sequence: CDR1 SGHDN, CDR2 FVKESK. V was shortened by 0 bases and J by 2 bases, with 11 bases between the two germline ends. The CDR3: CASSQDLGTTYEQYF. CDR3 nucleotides: TGTGCCAGCAGCCAAGATCTGGGCACTACCTACGAGCAGTACTTC.

A few counts support this clone. The chain joins TRBV20-1 to TRBJ2-5; D is uncertain. This CDR3 comprises 11 residues. Trimming shortened V by 5 bases and J by 5 bases, and 9 bases separated the two germline ends. Per germline, CDR1 DFQATT and CDR2 SNEGSKA (reference sequence). This CDR3 reads CSAGFGETQYF. DNA of the CDR3: TGCAGTGCTGGCTTTGGGGAGACCCAGTACTTC.

This clone was recorded a few times. The rearrangement uses TRBV7-2 and TRBJ1-3; D remains unclear. In germline, CDR1 is SGHTA, CDR2 FQGNSA. Trimming shortened V by 5 bases and J by 0 bases, and 14 bases separated the two germline ends. The CDR3 is 16 residues long. CDR3 residues: CASSPPPLHSGNTIYF. CDR3 coding DNA: TGTGCCAGCAGCCCCCCGCCATTGCACTCTGGAAACACCATATATTTT. The full variable domain, its missing parts supplied by reference TRBV7-2 and TRBJ1-3, is GAGVSQSPSNKVTEKGKDVELRCDPISGHTALYWYRQSLGQGLEFLIYFQGNSAPDKSGLPSDRFSAERTGGSVSTLTIQRTQQEDSAVYLCASSPPPLHSGNTIYFGEGSWLTVV.

The genes are TRBV30 and TRBJ1-1; 8 positions match TRBD1. CDR3 length: 14 amino acids. The V gene end was trimmed by 4 bases and the J gene end by 4 bases; junction bases not matched to a gene: 8. The germline gives CDR1 GTSNPN, CDR2 SVGIG (reference sequence). Written as DNA, the CDR3 is TGTGCCTGGAAACCAACAGGGGGTTCCACTGAAGCTTTCTTT. Translated: CAWKPTGGSTEAFF.